The T cell receptor beta chain described here comes from a study of blood T cell repertoires in COVID-19. The overall study: Samples of COVID-19 (acute and convalescent) were obtained from the United States, Italy and Spain. The cDNA or gDNA used as material had been derived from T cells, B-cell-depleted T cells, or PBMCs.

Trimming left V 4 bases short and J 3 bases short, with 13 bases between. Germline V gives CDR1 MNHEY, CDR2 SVGAGI. The CDR3 runs to 15 residues. Methods used by the authors: Estimation of nucleated cell counts relied on the amplification of reference gene primers. The data were produced by immunoSEQ multiplex PCR, yet TCRdb's version contains in-frame clones alone and is incomplete. V, J and clone size were drawn from that table, and D and trimming were deduced from the DNA. Of roughly 200,000 clones listed, 75% to 90% are singletons. This sequence originates from a woman aged 60-75 years with acute or convalescent COVID-19. The specimen sequenced was peripheral blood. The chain links TRBV6-5 to TRBJ2-1; maybe TRBD2 (6 bases). In DNA form, the CDR3 reads TGTGCCAGCAGTTCAACTAGCTTAGGCTACAATGAGCAGTTCTTC. It encodes CASSSTSLGYNEQFF.